The 8 T cell receptor beta chains listed next were all sequenced from one sample in a study of CD8 T cells in ankylosing spondylitis. TCRdb processed the 5' RACE reads anew with MiXCR; each CDR3 protein has one entry. The top ten hold roughly 16% of the sample, which has 35,000 to 50,000 distinct CDR3 sequences, over 9% seen once. Sequenced material: blood, either unsorted or a sorted T cell fraction (not recorded which). The source is a male donor with ankylosing spondylitis or in good health (not recorded which).

This clonotype came up many times. This sequence joins TRBV15 and TRBJ2-1, with 10 bases matching TRBD2. The CDR3 has 12 amino acids. Germline V CDR1 and CDR2: LNHNV, YYDKDF (reference sequence). V gave up 4 bases and J gave up 11 bases; unmatched junction bases: 2. The CDR3 DNA sequence: TGTGCCACCAGCACTAGCGGGAGTAAGCAGTTCTTC. Residues: CATSTSGSKQFF.

The sample holds many counts of this clonotype. This chain connects TRBV5-1 to TRBJ2-1; D not resolved. The CDR3 consists of 13 residues. V lost 4 bases and J lost 5, with 10 bases in between. Germline CDR1 is SGHRS and CDR2 is YFSETQ. CDR3 sequence: CASSPGFDNEQFF. CDR3 coding DNA: TGCGCCAGCAGCCCAGGATTCGACAATGAGCAGTTCTTC.

There are many counts of this clonotype. The genes are TRBV6-2 or TRBV6-3 and TRBJ2-1, with 10 bases fitting TRBD2. CDR3 length: 15 residues. With 5 bases clipped from V and 4 bases from J, the junction kept 5 bases outside the gene matches. Per the germline V gene, CDR1 is MNHEY and CDR2 is SVGEGT. The CDR3 here is CASSPRTSGYNEQFF. The CDR3, as DNA: TGTGCCAGCAGTCCCCGGACTAGCGGATACAATGAGCAGTTCTTC.

This clonotype was found many times. The rearrangement links TRBV4-2 to TRBJ2-5; 12 bases are a match to TRBD2. The CDR3 totals 16 residues. J was trimmed by 1 base and V by 4 bases; bases with no gene match: 4. The germline V gene has CDR1 LGHNA and CDR2 YNFKEQ. CDR3: CASSRLTSGSQETQYF. The CDR3 coding sequence is TGTGCCAGCAGCCGCTTGACTAGCGGGAGCCAAGAGACCCAGTACTTC.

Only a few counts were recorded for this clonotype. The rearrangement links TRBV11-2 to TRBJ2-7; a possible D gene is TRBD1 (6 bases). The CDR3 covers 14 residues. Germline V CDR1 and CDR2: SGHAT, FQNNGV. Trimming cost V 1 base and J 1 base, with 8 bases left between them. Here the CDR3 reads CASSLGTVSYEQYF. The CDR3 DNA sequence: TGTGCCAGCAGCTTAGGGACAGTATCCTACGAGCAGTACTTC.

The chain links TRBV29-1 to TRBJ2-7; possibly TRBD2 for D (6 bases). The CDR3 is 12 residues long. The germline V gene has CDR1 SQVTM and CDR2 ANQGSEA. The V end was cut by 4 bases, the J end by 1 base, with 8 bases between. CDR3 nucleotides: TGCAGCGTTGTAGCGGAGTCCTACGAGCAGTACTTC. This sequence encodes CSVVAESYEQYF.

In this sample, this clonotype turned up a few times. The chain combines TRBV6-5 with TRBJ2-5; 9 positions agree with TRBD1. The CDR3 totals 16 residues. V shed 0 bases, J shed 4 bases, and the junction held 6 bases outside the gene matches. Germline CDR1 MNHEY, CDR2 SVGAGI. CDR3 sequence: CASSYSIGTGRETQYF. CDR3 coding DNA: TGTGCCAGCAGTTACTCGATTGGGACAGGGCGAGAGACCCAGTACTTC.

The chain links TRBV19 to TRBJ2-1; TRBD2 matches at 11 bases. The V gene end was trimmed by 5 bases and the J gene end by 7 bases; junction bases not matched to a gene: 10. The CDR3 is 16 residues long. The germline gives CDR1 LNHDA, CDR2 SQIVND (reference sequence). For the CDR3, the DNA is TGTGCCAGTAGTCCCTCGGGACTAGCGGAGGTAAATGAGCAGTTCTTC. Translation gives CASSPSGLAEVNEQFF. The full variable domain, in which reference TRBV19 and TRBJ2-1 provide the parts outside the CDR3, is DGGITQSPKYLFRKEGQNVTLSCEQNLNHDAMYWYRQDPGQGLRLIYYSQIVNDFQKGDIAEGYSVSREKKESFPLTVTSAQKNPTAFYLCASSPSGLAEVNEQFFGPGTRLTVL.